Below, 27 T cell receptor beta chains from the same sample are listed, as sequenced in a study of identical twins. TCRdb re-called the 5' RACE reads through MiXCR, storing one row per CDR3 protein. The sample consists of about 570,000 distinct CDR3 sequences, more than 9% of them appearing once. This sample was shared with a second study, whose subject was yellow fever vaccine responses in identical twins.

Sequenced input: PBMCs. The receptors originated from a woman aged 18-30 years in good health.

This clonotype appeared a few times. CDR3 in amino acids: CASNVGDGVFQYF. The CDR3 nucleotides read TGTGCCAGCAACGTTGGGGACGGGGTATTTCAGTATTTT. The chain is built from TRBV7-2 and TRBJ2-3; D tentatively fits TRBD1 or TRBD2 (5 bases each). The V end lost 7 bases, the J end lost 12 bases, and 20 bases lay between the germline ends. The CDR3 sequence is 13 residues long. Germline CDR1 is SGHTA and CDR2 is FQGNSA.

This clonotype was found many times. V is TRBV29-1 and J is TRBJ2-3; TRBD2 matches 7 bases. The CDR3 consists of 15 residues. V was clipped by 4 bases and J by 4 bases; unmatched bases: 11. The germline CDR1 and CDR2 sequences are SQVTM and ANQGSEA. CDR3 protein: CSVVLSAGAPDTQYF. The CDR3 DNA is TGCAGCGTTGTACTTTCGGCGGGAGCCCCAGATACGCAGTATTTT.

The chain joins TRBV20-1 to TRBJ2-1; TRBD2 matches at 7 bases. Germline lookup yields CDR1 DFQATT and CDR2 SNEGSKA (reference sequence). V dropped 0 bases and J dropped 5; count of bases not matched to a gene: 10. This CDR3 has 16 residues. In DNA, the CDR3 is TGCAGTGCTAGAGATTCGGGGCGGGAGAGGAACAATGAGCAGTTCTTC. As protein: CSARDSGRERNNEQFF.

Concerning this clonotype itself: At one of its ends the junction is not consistent with the germline gene, which may arise from a read error. The J gene is TRBJ2-1, the V gene TRBV7-7, with TRBD2 identical over 13 bases. This CDR3 spans 19 amino acids. Germline lookup yields CDR1 SSHAT and CDR2 FNYEAQ (reference sequence). CDR3 sequence: CASSPGGTSGEVDYNEQFF. The CDR3 DNA reads TGTGCTAGCAGCCCGGGTGGGACTAGCGGGGAGGTTGACTACAATGAGCAGTTCTTC.

This clonotype has only a few counts. This chain links TRBV29-1 with TRBJ2-7; 7 nucleotides agree with TRBD2. The CDR3 contains 14 residues. Losses at the gene ends were 8 bases for V and 1 base for J; bases not matched to a gene: 11. CDR1 SQVTM and CDR2 ANQGSEA come from the germline V gene. CDR3 amino acids: CSSRGESISYEQYF. CDR3 nucleotides: TGCAGCTCCCGGGGGGAGTCCATATCCTACGAGCAGTACTTC.

The J gene is TRBJ2-7, the V gene TRBV20-1; D tentatively fits TRBD1 or TRBD2 (6 bases each). This CDR3 region has 16 residues. V dropped 0 bases and J dropped 4 bases, with 19 bases sitting between them. Germline CDR1 DFQATT, CDR2 SNEGSKA (reference sequence). The CDR3 region is CSARDPRGLLGYEQYF. CDR3 DNA sequence: TGCAGTGCTAGAGACCCCCGGGGGCTACTTGGGTACGAGCAGTACTTC.

This chain connects TRBV6-1 to TRBJ2-7, with a tentative D call TRBD1 (5 bases). CDR3 length: 14 residues. Germline CDR1 reads MNHNS; CDR2 reads SASEGT. V was trimmed by 9 bases and J by 2 bases, leaving 17 bases between them. CDR3: CASSVEDKPYEQYF. The CDR3 bases are TGTGCCAGTTCCGTTGAGGACAAACCCTACGAGCAGTACTTC.

This clonotype was recorded many times. The chain recombines TRBV7-9 with TRBJ2-7; D remains ambiguous. V was trimmed by 7 bases and J by 3 bases, leaving 10 bases between them. Germline values: CDR1 SEHNR, CDR2 FQNEAQ (reference sequence). The CDR3 covers 12 residues. The CDR3 coding sequence is TGTGCCAGCATCGACATTTTCTACGAGCAGTACTTC. It translates to CASIDIFYEQYF. Looking up the rest from reference TRBV7-9 and TRBJ2-7 gives the full variable domain: DTGVSQNPRHKITKRGQNVTFRCDPISEHNRLYWYRQTLGQGPEFLTYFQNEAQLEKSRLLSDRFSAERPKGSFSTLEIQRTEQGDSAMYLCASIDIFYEQYFGPGTRLTVT.

This rearrangement joins TRBV28 to TRBJ2-7; perhaps D is TRBD1 or TRBD2 (6 bases each). This CDR3 is 18 amino acids long. V was pared by 6 bases and J by 1 base, with 25 bases between. The germline V gene encodes CDR1 MDHEN and CDR2 SYDVKM. The CDR3 sequence: CASSYSRAGHLTSYEQYF. The CDR3 coding sequence is TGTGCCAGCAGCTACTCTCGTGCGGGACACCTCACTTCCTACGAGCAGTACTTC.

The chain is built from TRBV7-9 and TRBJ2-4; tentative D call: TRBD2 (6 bases). The CDR3 extends over 14 amino acids. CDR1 is SEHNR and CDR2 is FQNEAQ in the germline V gene (reference sequence). The germline V and J ends were trimmed by 6 bases and 7 bases, with 16 bases remaining between them. CDR3 region: CASSSIGGRNIQYF. DNA for the CDR3: TGTGCCAGCAGTTCTATCGGGGGTCGGAACATTCAGTACTTC.

The rearrangement links TRBV5-1 to TRBJ2-1; 8 nucleotides align to TRBD2. J lost 0 bases, V lost 7 bases, and 6 bases had no gene match. This CDR3 comprises 15 residues. Germline V lookup: CDR1 SGHRS, CDR2 YFSETQ. The chain's CDR3 is CASESGGSSYNEQFF. Here the CDR3 DNA reads TGCGCCAGCGAGAGCGGGGGCAGCTCCTACAATGAGCAGTTCTTC.

This clonotype was picked up a small number of times. The chain has TRBV28 and TRBJ2-7, with 7 bases lining up with TRBD2. The CDR3 has 14 residues. Germline V gives CDR1 MDHEN, CDR2 SYDVKM. The junction had 3 bases not matched to a gene; V was cut back by 4 bases and J by 0 bases. DNA of the CDR3: TGTGCCAGCAGTTGGGCGGGAGCCTCCTACGAGCAGTACTTC. Protein sequence: CASSWAGASYEQYF.

This clonotype was seen a handful of times. V and J are TRBV7-3 and TRBJ2-3; D is perhaps TRBD1 or TRBD2 (6 bases each). Looked up from germline, CDR1 is SGHTA and CDR2 is FQGTGA. The CDR3 extends over 14 amino acids. The ends were cut back, 6 bases at V and 5 bases at J, with 15 bases in the middle. The CDR3: CASSSPGARDTQYF. Here the CDR3 DNA reads TGTGCCAGCAGTTCGCCGGGGGCGAGAGATACGCAGTATTTT.

The rearrangement joins TRBV27 to TRBJ2-1, with 7 bases that match TRBD2. Germline CDR1 and CDR2: MNHEY and SMNVEV (reference sequence). The length of the CDR3 is 14 residues. DNA for the CDR3: TGTGCAGCTGGGCGGGAGAACTCCTACAATGAGCAGTTCTTC. This encodes CAAGRENSYNEQFF.

V is TRBV25-1 and J is TRBJ2-7; either TRBD1 or TRBD2 may fit D (5 bases each). The CDR3 runs 14 residues. Trimming left V 2 bases short and J 4 bases short, with 12 bases between. Germline V CDR1 and CDR2: MGHDK, SYGVNS. In nucleotides, the CDR3 is TGTGCCAGCAGTGAACCGGGACCGTTATACGAGCAGTACTTC. Residues: CASSEPGPLYEQYF.

The J gene is TRBJ2-6, the V gene TRBV12-3 or TRBV12-4, with TRBD2 as a possible D gene (5 bases). Trimming took off 3 bases at V and 2 bases at J, with 11 bases between the two ends. CDR3 size: 16 residues. This CDR3 reads CASSFLSGTGANVLTF. CDR3 sequence (DNA): TGTGCCAGCAGTTTTCTGTCGGGGACTGGGGCCAACGTCCTGACTTTC.

This rearrangement joins TRBV7-8 to TRBJ2-7; 8 bases agree with TRBD1. The germline CDR1 and CDR2 sequences are SGHVS and FQNEAQ. The CDR3 consists of 15 residues. V trimming: 5 bases; J trimming: 3 bases; junction bases outside the gene matches: 9. The CDR3 DNA reads as TGTGCCAGCAGCCCCAGACAGGGGTACGGCTACGAGCAGTACTTC. Translation gives CASSPRQGYGYEQYF.

The V and J genes are TRBV6-2 or TRBV6-3 and TRBJ2-5, with D possibly TRBD1 on 6 matching bases. The CDR3 is 16 residues long. CDR1 and CDR2 from the germline V gene are MNHEY and SVGEGT. V lost 4 bases, J lost 6 bases, and 21 bases lay in between. CDR3 DNA sequence: TGTGCCAGCAGTTTCCATCTTTCCCGGGACACACAGACCCAGTACTTC. It specifies CASSFHLSRDTQTQYF.

This clonotype appeared a few times. This sequence joins TRBV6-5 and TRBJ1-1, with D possibly TRBD1 on 5 matching bases. The ends were cut back, 0 bases at V and 1 base at J, with 6 bases in the middle. This CDR3 contains 14 residues. Germline CDR1 MNHEY, CDR2 SVGAGI. Here the CDR3 DNA reads TGTGCCAGCAGTTACTCGGGACGGAACACTGAAGCTTTCTTT. It encodes CASSYSGRNTEAFF.

This clonotype was seen many times. V gene TRBV4-3 combines with J gene TRBJ2-5; 9 positions agree with TRBD1. Germline CDR1 and CDR2: LGHNA and YSLEER. V gave up 3 bases and J gave up 5 bases; unmatched junction bases: 7. This CDR3 region has 15 residues. CDR3 residues: CASSHEQGAWETQYF. DNA of the CDR3: TGCGCCAGCAGCCATGAACAGGGGGCTTGGGAGACCCAGTACTTC.

This clonotype was counted at least ten times. V usage is TRBV2 and J usage is TRBJ2-3; D gene uncertain. CDR1 and CDR2 from the germline V gene are SNHLY and FYNNEI. V lost 2 bases to trimming and J lost 2 bases, with 8 bases between them. The length of the CDR3 is 14 residues. CDR3 in DNA: TGTGCCAGCAGTGAACGGTCAGTCACAGATACGCAGTATTTT. It specifies CASSERSVTDTQYF.

This clonotype was observed at least ten times. The chain uses TRBV7-9 and TRBJ1-1; no reliable D call. From germline, CDR1 is SEHNR and CDR2 FQNEAQ (reference sequence). The CDR3 is 12 residues long. Deletions cut 2 bases from V and 4 bases from J, with 5 bases between. The CDR3, as DNA: TGTGCCAGCAGCTTACCAGGCACTGAAGCTTTCTTT. This sequence encodes CASSLPGTEAFF.

The gene calls are TRBV29-1 and TRBJ2-2; D remains unclear. This CDR3 is built from 12 residues. Germline CDR1 reads SQVTM; CDR2 reads ANQGSEA. The V and J ends lost 7 bases and 4 bases respectively, with 10 bases between them. The CDR3 is CSALTATGELFF. CDR3 in DNA: TGCAGCGCACTTACTGCCACCGGGGAGCTGTTTTTT.

This clonotype was recorded at least ten times. The CDR3 spells CSVEVWAGSSSYEQYF. CDR3 in DNA: TGCAGCGTTGAAGTCTGGGCAGGGAGCAGCTCCTACGAGCAGTACTTC. The V and J genes are TRBV29-1 and TRBJ2-7; D is possibly TRBD1 or TRBD2 (5 bases each). In germline, CDR1 is SQVTM, CDR2 ANQGSEA. V was shortened by 1 base and J by 0 bases, with 16 bases between the two germline ends. The CDR3 is 16 residues long.

This clonotype turned up a few times. The chain joins TRBV25-1 to TRBJ2-3, with TRBD2 matching 12 bases. The CDR3 extends over 15 amino acids. Germline V gene data show CDR1 as MGHDK and CDR2 as SYGVNS. V dropped 6 bases and J dropped 4; count of bases not matched to a gene: 5. The DNA of the CDR3 is TGTGCCAGCAGCAGACTAGCGGGAGAGGCAGATACGCAGTATTTT. Encoded protein: CASSRLAGEADTQYF.

The gene calls are TRBV5-1 and TRBJ2-1; D perhaps matches TRBD2 (6 bases). From germline, CDR1 is SGHRS and CDR2 YFSETQ. V was shortened by 0 bases and J by 1 base, with 11 bases between the two germline ends. This CDR3 is 16 amino acids long. In DNA, the CDR3 is TGCGCCAGCAGCTTGGTGGCAGGGACTTCCTACAATGAGCAGTTCTTC. Protein: CASSLVAGTSYNEQFF.

The CDR3 DNA sequence: TGTGCCAGCAGCTTAGGGACTGGCTCGGGGACAGATACGCAGTATTTT. Its protein product is CASSLGTGSGTDTQYF. The gene calls are TRBV7-8 and TRBJ2-3, with a weak D call TRBD2 (5 bases). CDR3 length: 16 residues. The V and J ends lost 1 base and 3 bases respectively, with 14 bases between them. Germline V lookup: CDR1 SGHVS, CDR2 FQNEAQ. Using reference TRBV7-8 and TRBJ2-3 for the parts outside the CDR3, the full variable domain is GAGVSQSPRYKVAKRGQDVALRCDPISGHVSLFWYQQALGQGPEFLTYFQNEAQLDKSGLPSDRFFAERPEGSVSTLKIQRTQQEDSAVYLCASSLGTGSGTDTQYFGPGTRLTVL.